The 27 T cell receptor beta chains given below trace back to one sample, sequenced in a study of PD-1 blockade in classical Hodgkin lymphoma (TCRdb year 2020). Library construction relied on the immunoSEQ multiplex PCR assay. TCRdb's version of the immuneACCESS table is confined to in-frame rearrangements and falls short of the full clone set. An unresolved V gene accounts for under half of the shortfall where checked; the remainder is of unknown origin. Counted in this sample were some 96,000 clones; around four fifths of them appeared once. The ten most abundant clones make up about 12% of the sample. The sample's time point label, decoded: cycle 1 day 1 (C1D1), immediately before nivolumab initiation. Every trial patient had relapsed following autologous stem cell transplantation, and prior brentuximab vedotin exposure was what differed among cohorts A, B and C. The material was peripheral blood mononuclear cells (PBMCs), obtained at baseline. The receptor source for this set is a human donor with classical Hodgkin lymphoma.

CDR3 protein: CASSQGSVDGYTF. CDR3 DNA sequence: TGTGCCAGTAGTCAGGGGAGTGTGGATGGCTACACCTTC. The rearrangement uses TRBV19 and TRBJ1-2, with D possibly TRBD1 on 6 matching bases. Germline V CDR1 and CDR2: LNHDA, SQIVND (reference sequence). This CDR3 is built from 13 residues. Between the trimmed V and J ends, which lost 5 bases and 6 bases, there was a span of 13 bases. The variable domain in full, completed from reference TRBV19 and TRBJ1-2, reads DGGITQSPKYLFRKEGQNVTLSCEQNLNHDAMYWYRQDPGQGLRLIYYSQIVNDFQKGDIAEGYSVSREKKESFPLTVTSAQKNPTAFYLCASSQGSVDGYTFGSGTRLTVV.

The V and J genes are TRBV5-4 and TRBJ1-2, with D unclear. Germline V gene lookup returns CDR1 SGHNT and CDR2 YYREEE (reference sequence). The CDR3 runs to 13 residues. Trimming stripped 9 bases from V and 4 bases from J, with 16 bases between. The CDR3, as DNA: TGTGCCATCGATGATCCGGGCCTCTATGGCTACACCTTC. As protein: CAIDDPGLYGYTF.

This clone occurred a few times. The chain joins TRBV5-6 to TRBJ2-2, with D perhaps matching TRBD1 (5 bases). Germline values: CDR1 SGHDT, CDR2 YYEEEE. Trimming removed 0 bases from V and 7 bases from J, with 10 bases in between. CDR3 length: 14 residues. The CDR3 sequence: CASSLVQGYGELFF. The CDR3 region has the DNA TGTGCCAGCAGCTTGGTGCAGGGATACGGGGAGCTGTTTTTT.

The V call is TRBV2, the J call TRBJ2-3, with 7 bases matching TRBD2. The CDR3 runs 12 residues. With V trimmed by 7 bases and J by 8 bases, 6 bases remained unmatched. CDR1 is SNHLY, CDR2 FYNNEI, per germline. This CDR3 is CASKPGGGTQYF. For the CDR3, the DNA is TGTGCCAGCAAGCCGGGCGGGGGTACGCAGTATTTT.

The J gene is TRBJ2-7, the V gene TRBV10-1; D unresolved. CDR1 and CDR2 (germline): WNHNN, SYGVQD (reference sequence). V lost 5 bases to trimming and J lost 3 bases, with 14 bases between them. CDR3 size: 14 residues. The CDR3 sequence is CASSPGPAIYEQYF. The CDR3 bases are TGCGCCAGCAGTCCTGGACCCGCAATCTACGAGCAGTACTTC.

V is TRBV19 and J is TRBJ2-3; 7 nucleotides line up with TRBD2. Germline CDR1 reads LNHDA; CDR2 reads SQIVND (reference sequence). CDR3 length: 16 amino acids. The ends lost 3 bases at V and 3 bases at J; junction bases unmatched: 9. CDR3: CASSILASGVTDTQYF. CDR3 nucleotide sequence: TGTGCCAGTAGTATCCTGGCCAGCGGGGTTACAGATACGCAGTATTTT.

This clone has only a few counts. This sequence joins TRBV7-9 and TRBJ2-7, with 7 bases lining up with TRBD1. CDR3 size: 15 residues. Trimming removed 3 bases from V and 3 bases from J; junction bases left unmatched: 8. The germline V gene has CDR1 SEHNR and CDR2 FQNEAQ (reference sequence). CDR3 DNA sequence: TGTGCCAGCAGCTTGGGGGACAGCCGAATCTACGAGCAGTACTTC. Its protein is CASSLGDSRIYEQYF. Full variable domain (remainder filled in from reference TRBV7-9 and TRBJ2-7): DTGVSQNPRHKITKRGQNVTFRCDPISEHNRLYWYRQTLGQGPEFLTYFQNEAQLEKSRLLSDRFSAERPKGSFSTLEIQRTEQGDSAMYLCASSLGDSRIYEQYFGPGTRLTVT.

The chain combines TRBV28 with TRBJ1-1, with TRBD1 matching 9 bases. The CDR3 is 14 residues long. In germline, CDR1 is MDHEN, CDR2 SYDVKM. The V segment lost 6 bases and the J segment 7 bases; nucleotides outside the gene matches: 9. The CDR3 DNA follows: TGTGCCAGCAGCCCCCGAACAGGGGGCGGTGAAGCTTTCTTT. Translation: CASSPRTGGGEAFF. Variable domain in full (rest from reference TRBV28 and TRBJ1-1): DVKVTQSSRYLVKRTGEKVFLECVQDMDHENMFWYRQDPGLGLRLIYFSYDVKMKEKGDIPEGYSVSREKKERFSLILESASTNQTSMYLCASSPRTGGGEAFFGQGTRLTVV.

V and J are TRBV29-1 and TRBJ2-3; 10 positions match TRBD2. With 7 bases clipped from V and 1 base from J, the junction kept 2 bases outside the gene matches. Per the germline V gene, CDR1 is SQVTM and CDR2 is ANQGSEA. The CDR3 consists of 13 residues. CDR3 in DNA: TGCAGCGCTGGGACTAGCGGCACAGATACGCAGTATTTT. It translates to CSAGTSGTDTQYF.

The chain joins TRBV19 to TRBJ1-1; the D is unclear. V was pared by 5 bases and J by 1 base, with 11 bases between. In germline, CDR1 is LNHDA, CDR2 SQIVND (reference sequence). The CDR3 loop spans 14 amino acids. As DNA, the CDR3 is TGTGCCAGTAGTCTAGGGCTTGAGAACACTGAAGCTTTCTTT. Protein: CASSLGLENTEAFF. Full variable domain (outside the CDR3, taken from reference TRBV19 and TRBJ1-1): DGGITQSPKYLFRKEGQNVTLSCEQNLNHDAMYWYRQDPGQGLRLIYYSQIVNDFQKGDIAEGYSVSREKKESFPLTVTSAQKNPTAFYLCASSLGLENTEAFFGQGTRLTVV.

V and J are TRBV19 and TRBJ2-1, with 11 nucleotides matching TRBD2. This CDR3 contains 15 residues. Germline CDR1 and CDR2: LNHDA and SQIVND (reference sequence). V lost 6 bases to trimming and J lost 15 bases; unmatched junction nucleotides: 16. The CDR3 sequence: CASRNSGGDLERWFF. CDR3 DNA sequence: TGTGCCAGTAGGAATAGCGGGGGGGATCTCGAGAGGTGGTTCTTC. Drawing the rest from reference TRBV19 and TRBJ2-1, the complete variable domain is DGGITQSPKYLFRKEGQNVTLSCEQNLNHDAMYWYRQDPGQGLRLIYYSQIVNDFQKGDIAEGYSVSREKKESFPLTVTSAQKNPTAFYLCASRNSGGDLERWFFGPGTRLTVL.

The chain is built from TRBV11-1 and TRBJ2-1, with 12 bases aligning to TRBD2. The CDR3 runs to 15 residues. The junction had 12 bases not matched to a gene; V was cut back by 10 bases and J by 8 bases. Germline loops: CDR1 SGHAT, CDR2 FQDESV (reference sequence). The CDR3 DNA sequence: TGTGCCACCGAGAGAGGGGCTAGCGGGAGGGATGAGCAGTTCTTC. Encoded protein: CATERGASGRDEQFF.

The sample holds a few counts of this clone. The V and J genes are TRBV10-1 and TRBJ1-4; D call uncertain. Deletions cut 8 bases from V and 0 bases from J, with 10 bases between. Germline values: CDR1 WNHNN, CDR2 SYGVQD (reference sequence). This CDR3 comprises 14 residues. In DNA, the CDR3 is TGCGCCAGCGGGAAACCAGCAACTAATGAAAAACTGTTTTTT. Translated: CASGKPATNEKLFF.

A note on this clone: The sample has other DNA sequences that encode this CDR3 too. The V gene is TRBV29-1, the J gene TRBJ2-1; D is uncertain. Trimming removed 7 bases at V and 4 bases at J, with 11 bases between. The CDR3 loop spans 12 amino acids. Germline V gene data show CDR1 as SQVTM and CDR2 as ANQGSEA. CDR3 in amino acids: CSARADYNEQFF. CDR3 in DNA: TGCAGCGCCCGCGCCGATTACAATGAGCAGTTCTTC.

This clone turned up a few times. The genes are TRBV9 and TRBJ2-7; no clear D. This CDR3 contains 14 residues. CDR1 SGDLS and CDR2 YYNGEE come from the germline V gene. V was trimmed by 4 bases and J by 4 bases, leaving 15 bases between them. CDR3 nucleotide sequence: TGTGCCAGCAGCTCAGACGGGTTTTCGTACGAGCAGTACTTC. Its protein is CASSSDGFSYEQYF.

The gene calls are TRBV5-4 and TRBJ2-1; 9 bases agree with TRBD1. CDR3 length: 17 amino acids. CDR1 is SGHNT, CDR2 YYREEE, per germline (reference sequence). V dropped 3 bases and J dropped 2; count of bases not matched to a gene: 9. CDR3 protein: CASSSTTGGLAYNEQFF. The CDR3 region has the DNA TGTGCCAGCAGCTCGACGACAGGGGGATTGGCCTACAATGAGCAGTTCTTC.

V usage is TRBV30 and J usage is TRBJ1-5, with D unclear. The CDR3 covers 14 residues. CDR1 and CDR2 from the germline V gene are GTSNPN and SVGIG (reference sequence). V was pared by 0 bases and J by 5 bases, with 11 bases between. The CDR3 region has the DNA TGTGCCTGGAGTGTATCGTCAGTGTATCAGCCCCAGCATTTT. It yields the protein CAWSVSSVYQPQHF.

The CDR3 loop is CASSLGQKLFF. CDR3 sequence (DNA): TGTGCCAGCAGCTTAGGGCAGAAACTGTTTTTT. The rearrangement joins TRBV7-9 to TRBJ1-4; D ambiguous. The germline gives CDR1 SEHNR, CDR2 FQNEAQ (reference sequence). CDR3 length: 11 amino acids. V was cut by 1 base and J by 11 bases, with 5 bases left in between.

This chain connects TRBV5-4 to TRBJ1-1; D uncertain. Trimming left V 7 bases short and J 1 base short, with 14 bases between. The V gene's germline CDR1 is SGHNT and CDR2 YYREEE (reference sequence). This CDR3 is built from 14 residues. The CDR3 DNA follows: TGTGCCAGCGCCCCGAGAGCGGGGAACACTGAAGCTTTCTTT. It specifies CASAPRAGNTEAFF. Full variable domain (missing parts from reference TRBV5-4 and TRBJ1-1): ETGVTQSPTHLIKTRGQQVTLRCSSQSGHNTVSWYQQALGQGPQFIFQYYREEENGRGNFPPRFSGLQFPNYSSELNVNALELDDSALYLCASAPRAGNTEAFFGQGTRLTVV.

This chain links TRBV18 with TRBJ1-5, with D possibly matching TRBD1 (6 bases). CDR3 length: 17 amino acids. Germline V gene lookup returns CDR1 KGHSH and CDR2 LQKENI. V lost 2 bases and J lost 6, with 20 bases in between. The CDR3 DNA is TGTGCCAGCTCACCAGGGGCGGGTGGGGGCCACATTCAGCCCCAGCATTTT. Residues: CASSPGAGGGHIQPQHF.

This chain uses TRBV11-2 with TRBJ1-1, with TRBD1 identical over 10 bases. The CDR3 sequence is 16 residues long. CDR1 and CDR2 (germline): SGHAT, FQNNGV. Germline trimming cut 7 bases from V and 0 bases from J; bases unmatched to any gene: 8. The CDR3 nucleotides are TGTGCCAGCAACCGACCGGACAGGGGGATGAACACTGAAGCTTTCTTT. Residues: CASNRPDRGMNTEAFF.

The chain uses TRBV5-1 and TRBJ2-1, with D perhaps being TRBD1 or TRBD2 (5 bases each). The V and J ends lost 4 bases and 1 base respectively, with 12 bases between them. Germline V gene lookup returns CDR1 SGHRS and CDR2 YFSETQ. The CDR3 totals 15 residues. DNA of the CDR3: TGCGCCAGCAGCCGGGACGGCCAGTCCTACAATGAGCAGTTCTTC. It is translated as CASSRDGQSYNEQFF.

The chain uses TRBV4-3 and TRBJ2-1; 8 nucleotides agree with TRBD2. This CDR3 has 17 amino acids. With 4 bases clipped from V and 8 bases from J, the junction kept 16 bases outside the gene matches. The germline V gene has CDR1 LGHNA and CDR2 YSLEER. The CDR3 loop is CASSPNLPGLEGHEQFF. CDR3 sequence (DNA): TGCGCCAGCAGCCCGAACCTACCGGGACTAGAGGGTCATGAGCAGTTCTTC.

The chain has TRBV30 and TRBJ2-7; 10 bases are a match to TRBD2. The junction had 16 bases not matched to a gene; V was cut back by 1 base and J by 7 bases. Germline V gene data show CDR1 as GTSNPN and CDR2 as SVGIG (reference sequence). The CDR3 has 17 residues. CDR3 bases: TGTGCCTGGAGTGGGCGGTCTAGCGGGAGATCTTCGGGTGAGCAGTACTTC. Its translation is CAWSGRSSGRSSGEQYF.

The chain has TRBV5-1 and TRBJ2-1; D remains ambiguous. V lost 0 bases and J 2 bases, leaving 12 bases between the germline ends. The CDR3 runs to 16 residues. CDR1 is SGHRS and CDR2 is YFSETQ in the germline V gene. The CDR3 region has the DNA TGCGCCAGCAGCTTGGCCGTCGGTGGAACCTACAATGAGCAGTTCTTC. Protein sequence: CASSLAVGGTYNEQFF.

This chain uses TRBV5-8 with TRBJ2-3; no clear D gene. Trimming took 1 base from V and 0 from J, leaving 6 bases between them. The CDR3 has 14 residues. CDR1 is SGHTS, CDR2 YDEGEE, per germline. DNA of the CDR3: TGTGCCAGCAGCTTGAGTTATAGCACAGATACGCAGTATTTT. Residues: CASSLSYSTDTQYF.

V gene TRBV6-5 combines with J gene TRBJ2-7; 13 bases fit TRBD2. V gave up 5 bases and J gave up 6 bases; unmatched junction bases: 4. Germline V gene data show CDR1 as MNHEY and CDR2 as SVGAGI. This CDR3 is 14 amino acids long. CDR3 sequence reads: CASSIGLAGVEQYF. As DNA, the CDR3 is TGTGCCAGCAGTATCGGACTAGCGGGAGTCGAGCAGTACTTC.